These 28 T cell receptor beta chains came from one sample sequenced in a study of T cells after yellow fever vaccination. Each CDR3 protein is one row after TCRdb ran MiXCR on the 5' RACE reads. Of about 150,000 distinct CDR3 sequences detected, 5.5% to 7.5% appear once; the ten largest clones hold less than 3.5%. This material consisted of CD4+ T cells sorted from PBMCs, taken on the day of the first yellow fever vaccination. Receptor source: a man aged 18 to 29 who received the YFV17D yellow fever vaccine.

A remark on this clonotype: This may be a read error: a much more frequent sequence differs by one nucleotide. The chain employs TRBV5-5 and TRBJ2-1; no clear D gene. The germline V and J ends were trimmed by 4 bases and 0 bases, with 20 bases remaining between them. The CDR3 loop spans 18 amino acids. Germline loops: CDR1 SGHKS, CDR2 YYEKEE (reference sequence). CDR3 bases: TGTGCCAGCAGCATGGCCAAAGCCGCACAAAGCTCCTACAATGAGCAGTTCTTC. Amino acid sequence: CASSMAKAAQSSYNEQFF.

This clonotype has a handful of counts. The CDR3 DNA reads as TGTGCCAGCAGTTACGACGGTAGCTCTGGAAACACCATATATTTT. The encoded protein is CASSYDGSSGNTIYF. The rearrangement links TRBV6-5 to TRBJ1-3; D is unresolved. Germline CDR1 MNHEY, CDR2 SVGAGI. The CDR3 loop spans 15 amino acids. V was clipped by 2 bases and J by 0 bases, with 8 bases between them.

Note on this clonotype: The conserved final phenylalanine or tryptophan is absent from the CDR3, which likely points to a read error. The chain links TRBV10-3 to TRBJ2-3; D ambiguous. Germline V gene data show CDR1 as ENHRY and CDR2 as SYGVKD. This CDR3 comprises 13 residues. The germline V and J ends were trimmed by 2 bases and 2 bases, with 5 bases remaining between them. The CDR3 spells CAISEGPTDTQYL. CDR3 coding DNA: TGTGCCATCAGTGAGGGTCCCACAGATACGCAGTATCTT.

V is TRBV28 and J is TRBJ1-5; TRBD1 aligns across 11 bases. V was pared by 7 bases and J by 6 bases, with 11 bases of the junction left unmatched. Germline loops: CDR1 MDHEN, CDR2 SYDVKM. The CDR3 totals 16 residues. CDR3 sequence: CASINMDRGLGQPQHF. Written as DNA, the CDR3 is TGTGCCAGCATCAATATGGACAGGGGGCTAGGTCAGCCCCAGCATTTT.

This clonotype was detected ten times or more. This chain joins TRBV6-1 and TRBJ2-4; weak D call: TRBD2 (5 bases). The CDR3 spans 16 residues. CDR1 MNHNS and CDR2 SASEGT come from the germline V gene. Trimming took 3 bases from V and 0 from J, leaving 12 bases between them. CDR3 nucleotide sequence: TGTGCCAGCAGTGACGGGATAGCCCTAGCCAAAAACATTCAGTACTTC. This codes for CASSDGIALAKNIQYF.

There are many counts of this clonotype. The chain couples TRBV11-2 to TRBJ2-1, with TRBD1 identical over 9 bases. The germline gives CDR1 SGHAT, CDR2 FQNNGV. The CDR3 runs 15 residues. Germline trimming cut 5 bases from V and 2 bases from J; bases unmatched to any gene: 4. CDR3 loop: CASSPRTGAYNEQFF. CDR3 bases: TGTGCCAGCAGCCCCCGGACAGGGGCCTACAATGAGCAGTTCTTC. Together with reference TRBV11-2 and TRBJ2-1, the CDR3 gives the full variable domain: EAGVAQSPRYKIIEKRQSVAFWCNPISGHATLYWYQQILGQGPKLLIQFQNNGVVDDSQLPKDRFSAERLKGVDSTLKIQPAKLEDSAVYLCASSPRTGAYNEQFFGPGTRLTVL.

Ten or more counts support this clonotype. The chain employs TRBV7-3 and TRBJ2-2; D is uncertain. V lost 5 bases and J 3 bases, leaving 10 bases between the germline ends. The CDR3 consists of 14 residues. CDR1 and CDR2 (germline): SGHTA, FQGTGA. The CDR3 bases are TGTGCCAGCAGCCCTAATGCACACACCGGGGAGCTGTTTTTT. Its protein is CASSPNAHTGELFF.

This clonotype was counted ten times or more. The V call is TRBV3-1, the J call TRBJ1-5; possible D gene TRBD1, 5 bases. Trimming cost V 4 bases and J 7 bases, with 14 bases left between them. In germline, CDR1 is LGHDT, CDR2 YNNKEL (reference sequence). The CDR3 consists of 14 residues. The CDR3 here is CASSLSGGEQPQHF. The CDR3 DNA sequence: TGTGCCAGCAGCCTTTCGGGGGGGGAACAGCCCCAGCATTTT. Full variable domain (remainder filled in from reference TRBV3-1 and TRBJ1-5): DTAVSQTPKYLVTQMGNDKSIKCEQNLGHDTMYWYKQDSKKFLKIMFSYNNKELIINETVPNRFSPKSPDKAHLNLHINSLELGDSAVYFCASSLSGGEQPQHFGDGTRLSIL.

This clonotype was detected a few times. This chain uses TRBV5-1 with TRBJ2-1; TRBD1 matches at 8 bases. Germline V gene data show CDR1 as SGHRS and CDR2 as YFSETQ. The CDR3 is 15 residues long. With 3 bases clipped from V and 5 bases from J, the junction kept 7 bases outside the gene matches. The CDR3 region is CASSSGQAPNNEQFF. CDR3 in DNA: TGCGCCAGCAGCTCGGGACAGGCCCCTAACAATGAGCAGTTCTTC. The full variable domain, its missing parts supplied by reference TRBV5-1 and TRBJ2-1, is KAGVTQTPRYLIKTRGQQVTLSCSPISGHRSVSWYQQTPGQGLQFLFEYFSETQRNKGNFPGRFSGRQFSNSRSEMNVSTLELGDSALYLCASSSGQAPNNEQFFGPGTRLTVL.

This clonotype was seen many times. The chain links TRBV7-2 to TRBJ2-1; D unclear. V lost 3 bases and J 10 bases, leaving 7 bases between the germline ends. Per the germline V gene, CDR1 is SGHTA and CDR2 is FQGNSA. This CDR3 region has 11 residues. The CDR3 nucleotides are TGTGCCAGCAGCTTCGCAATCGAGCAGTTCTTC. Its protein product is CASSFAIEQFF.

CDR3 sequence (DNA): TGTGCCACCAGTAGGGGACCTCGGGAGGGCGAGACAGATACGCAGTATTTT. Translated, it gives CATSRGPREGETDTQYF. This chain links TRBV15 with TRBJ2-3; 8 bases match TRBD2. With 6 bases clipped from V and 3 bases from J, the junction kept 14 bases outside the gene matches. The CDR3 runs 17 residues. Germline values: CDR1 LNHNV, CDR2 YYDKDF (reference sequence).

This clonotype turned up a few times. The rearrangement uses TRBV14 and TRBJ1-2, with 7 bases fitting TRBD1. The CDR3 spans 13 residues. V lost 4 bases and J lost 6; bases outside the gene matches: 5. The germline gives CDR1 SGHDN, CDR2 FVKESK. CDR3 residues: CASSPRTGDGYTF. The CDR3 nucleotides are TGTGCCAGCAGCCCTAGGACAGGCGATGGCTACACCTTC.

This clonotype was seen more than once but under ten times. The V and J genes are TRBV24-1 and TRBJ2-3, with D possibly called TRBD1 or TRBD2 (5 bases each). Trimming pared 0 bases from V and 4 bases from J, leaving 7 bases between. CDR1 is KGHDR and CDR2 is SFDVKD in the germline V gene. CDR3 length: 14 residues. The CDR3 region has the DNA TGTGCCACCAGTGATTTGTGGGGGTCAGATACGCAGTATTTT. Protein: CATSDLWGSDTQYF.

The chain links TRBV10-3 to TRBJ1-5; weak D call: TRBD1 (6 bases). Germline values: CDR1 ENHRY, CDR2 SYGVKD. V lost 3 bases, J lost 1 base, and 10 bases lay in between. The CDR3 contains 15 residues. DNA for the CDR3: TGTGCCATCAGTGATTTTGGACAGAGCAATCAGCCCCAGCATTTT. It is translated as CAISDFGQSNQPQHF.

At least ten counts were recorded for this clonotype. The chain combines TRBV5-6 with TRBJ2-7; 7 bases align to TRBD1. Per germline, CDR1 SGHDT and CDR2 YYEEEE. V was clipped by 3 bases and J by 4 bases; unmatched bases: 1. The CDR3 is 12 amino acids. DNA of the CDR3: TGTGCCAGCAGCTCGGGACAGTACGAGCAGTACGTC. Encoded protein: CASSSGQYEQYV.

The gene calls are TRBV7-9 and TRBJ1-3; the D gene is possibly TRBD1 (5 bases). Germline V CDR1 and CDR2: SEHNR, FQNEAQ (reference sequence). The CDR3 is made up of 15 amino acids. Deletions cut 1 base from V and 2 bases from J, with 9 bases between. CDR3 coding DNA: TGTGCCAGCAGCTTAGATCAGGGTGCTGGAAACACCATATATTTT. Protein: CASSLDQGAGNTIYF.

This clonotype was seen a few times. The rearrangement links TRBV6-1 to TRBJ1-3, with a weak D call TRBD1 (5 bases). From germline, CDR1 is MNHNS and CDR2 SASEGT. Trimming removed 11 bases at V and 2 bases at J, with 16 bases between. This CDR3 is 14 amino acids long. CDR3 in amino acids: CAGHTGTAGNTIYF. As DNA, the CDR3 is TGTGCCGGTCACACCGGGACGGCTGGAAACACCATATATTTT.

This clonotype was counted only a few times. The V and J genes are TRBV5-1 and TRBJ2-1, with 9 bases lining up with TRBD1. Germline assignment: CDR1 SGHRS and CDR2 YFSETQ. This CDR3 contains 15 residues. The trim removed 4 bases at V and 6 bases at J, leaving 8 bases unmatched. The CDR3 protein is CASSVRPGQGNEQFF. CDR3 DNA sequence: TGCGCCAGCAGCGTAAGACCGGGACAGGGCAATGAGCAGTTCTTC.

The chain is built from TRBV7-3 and TRBJ2-5; the D gene is possibly TRBD1 (7 bases). The germline V and J ends were trimmed by 6 bases and 5 bases, with 16 bases remaining between them. The CDR3 runs to 14 residues. Germline values: CDR1 SGHTA, CDR2 FQGTGA. CDR3 DNA: TGTGCCAGCAGTACTACGACAGGGAGGGAGACCCAGTACTTC. It is translated as CASSTTTGRETQYF. Supplemented by reference TRBV7-3 and TRBJ2-5, the full variable domain reads GAGVSQTPSNKVTEKGKYVELRCDPISGHTALYWYRQSLGQGPEFLIYFQGTGAADDSGLPNDRFFAVRPEGSVSTLKIQRTERGDSAVYLCASSTTTGRETQYFGPGTRLLVL.

This clonotype was seen many times. The chain employs TRBV29-1 and TRBJ2-3; no firm D call. CDR3 length: 15 amino acids. CDR1 is SQVTM and CDR2 is ANQGSEA in the germline V gene. V was pared by 4 bases and J by 0 bases, with 14 bases between. Here the CDR3 DNA reads TGCAGCGTTGGAGTAGGATCAGCTAGCACAGATACGCAGTATTTT. It specifies CSVGVGSASTDTQYF.

The chain joins TRBV19 to TRBJ2-3; D might be TRBD1 (5 bases). Germline V gene lookup returns CDR1 LNHDA and CDR2 SQIVND (reference sequence). The CDR3 runs to 16 residues. V was trimmed by 7 bases and J by 0 bases, leaving 17 bases between them. The CDR3, as DNA: TGTGCCAGTACCCGAACTCCCCAGGGAAGCACAGATACGCAGTATTTT. This codes for CASTRTPQGSTDTQYF.

This clonotype was counted many times. The V call is TRBV21-1, the J call TRBJ2-1; the table's D gene call, TRBD2, was not cross checked with the DNA. TRBV21-1 is a pseudogene locus. This CDR3 comprises 15 residues. For the CDR3, the DNA is TGTGCCACCTCGAGGGCGGGGGAAAACTACAATGAGCAGTTCTTC. Its protein is CATSRAGENYNEQFF.

The CDR3 nucleotides are TGCAGTGCTGCAGGGGTAGGGGAAAAACTGTTTTTT. This gives the protein CSAAGVGEKLFF. The V call is TRBV20-1, the J call TRBJ1-4, with D maybe TRBD1 (6 bases). V was trimmed by 5 bases and J by 8 bases, leaving 12 bases between them. The V gene's germline CDR1 is DFQATT and CDR2 SNEGSKA (reference sequence). This CDR3 spans 12 amino acids.

This clonotype was seen at least ten times. J is TRBJ2-3 and V is TRBV5-1; D remains ambiguous. With 0 bases removed from V and 5 bases from J, the gap between germline ends came to 10 bases. Germline CDR1 and CDR2: SGHRS and YFSETQ. This CDR3 contains 14 residues. CDR3 residues: CASSLDTAGDTQYF. CDR3 coding DNA: TGCGCCAGCAGCTTGGATACAGCAGGAGATACGCAGTATTTT.

CDR3 bases: TGTGCCAGCAGCAAATGGGGGGTCTGGGGCTCCTACGAGCAGTACTTC. Translated: CASSKWGVWGSYEQYF. The chain couples TRBV21-1 to TRBJ2-7; TRBD1 is the table's D call, not checked against the DNA. TRBV21-1 is assigned pseudogene status. There are 16 residues in the CDR3.

The rearrangement joins TRBV7-3 to TRBJ1-1, with D perhaps TRBD1 (5 bases). V shed 6 bases and J shed 6 bases, with 14 bases lying between them. The germline V gene encodes CDR1 SGHTA and CDR2 FQGTGA. The CDR3 is made up of 13 amino acids. Here the CDR3 reads CASSPSQGSEAFF. The DNA of the CDR3 is TGTGCCAGCAGTCCTTCCCAGGGCTCTGAAGCTTTCTTT.

The J gene is TRBJ1-2, the V gene TRBV11-2, with D possibly matching TRBD1 (5 bases). Germline-derived CDR1 and CDR2 are SGHAT and FQNNGV. The V end lost 2 bases, the J end lost 4 bases, and 8 bases lay between the germline ends. The CDR3 covers 13 residues. CDR3 DNA sequence: TGTGCCAGCAGCTTAAGGGGTACCTATGGCTACACCTTC. Amino acid sequence: CASSLRGTYGYTF.

This clonotype has a handful of counts. The J gene is TRBJ2-1, the V gene TRBV9; D may be TRBD2 (7 bases). The CDR3 sequence is 15 residues long. Trimming removed 0 bases from V and 7 bases from J, with 14 bases in between. Per germline, CDR1 SGDLS and CDR2 YYNGEE. CDR3 amino acids: CASSVVGGGRNEQFF. The CDR3 region has the DNA TGTGCCAGCAGCGTAGTAGGGGGGGGGCGGAATGAGCAGTTCTTC.